The 3 T cell receptor beta chains below come from one sample, sequenced in a study of T cells in Graves' hyperthyroidism and ophthalmopathy. It was RNA transcripts that yielded the amplified TCR beta CDR3 regions. HTBI primers were used for first-round RT-PCR of the TCR CDR3. MiXCR, applied by TCRdb to the multiplex PCR reads, yields one record per CDR3 protein. Of nearly 750,000 distinct CDR3 sequences listed, approximately 40% are singletons. Sequenced sample: blood. The receptor set was obtained from a woman in her 40s with Graves' hyperthyroidism.

The chain carries TRBV29-1 and TRBJ2-2; TRBD2 might be the D (6 bases). The ends were cut back, 0 bases at V and 0 bases at J, with 8 bases in the middle. The germline V gene encodes CDR1 SQVTM and CDR2 ANQGSEA. The CDR3 is 15 amino acids. For the CDR3, the DNA is TGCAGCGTTGAAGATCGGGGGTCGAACACCGGGGAGCTGTTTTTT. Translated, it gives CSVEDRGSNTGELFF.

J is TRBJ2-7 and V is TRBV20-1, with 8 bases matching TRBD1. The J segment lost 2 bases and the V segment lost 3 bases, leaving 6 bases of the junction unmatched. Germline V CDR1 and CDR2: DFQATT, SNEGSKA (reference sequence). The length of the CDR3 is 14 residues. Here the CDR3 DNA reads TGCAGTGCTAGTACTCAGGGGGCCACCTACGAGCAGTACTTC. Residues: CSASTQGATYEQYF.

V usage is TRBV5-8 and J usage is TRBJ2-5; no definite D call. Germline CDR1 is SGHTS and CDR2 is YDEGEE. CDR3 length: 14 residues. Between the trimmed V and J ends, which lost 7 bases and 3 bases, there was a span of 16 bases. CDR3 region: CASGPSGRKETQYF. CDR3 sequence (DNA): TGTGCCAGCGGACCCTCCGGACGGAAAGAGACCCAGTACTTC.